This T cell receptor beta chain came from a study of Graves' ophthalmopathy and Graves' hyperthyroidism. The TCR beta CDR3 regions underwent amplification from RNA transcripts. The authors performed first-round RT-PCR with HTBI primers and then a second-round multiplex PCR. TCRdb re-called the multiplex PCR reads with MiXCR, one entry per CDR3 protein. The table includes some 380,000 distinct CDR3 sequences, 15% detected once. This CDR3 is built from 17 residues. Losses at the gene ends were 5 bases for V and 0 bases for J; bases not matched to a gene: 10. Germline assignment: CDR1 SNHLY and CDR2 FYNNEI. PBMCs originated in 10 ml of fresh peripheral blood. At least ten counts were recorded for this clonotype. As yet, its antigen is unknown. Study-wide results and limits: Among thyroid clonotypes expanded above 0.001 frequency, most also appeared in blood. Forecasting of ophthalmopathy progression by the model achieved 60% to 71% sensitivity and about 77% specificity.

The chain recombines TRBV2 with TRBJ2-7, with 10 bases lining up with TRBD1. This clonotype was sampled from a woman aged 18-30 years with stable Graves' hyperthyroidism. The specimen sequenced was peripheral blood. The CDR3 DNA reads TGTGCCAGCAGTCCCGGGACAGGGGCGACCTTCTCCTACGAGCAGTACTTC. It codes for CASSPGTGATFSYEQYF.